The clone carrying this T cell receptor beta chain was seen ten or more times. The target antigen is unknown. Time point denoted: sample taken at primary tumor resection. There were roughly 72 donors, all of them untreated patients with early-stage non-small cell lung cancer. Whole RNA obtained from tumor, nontumor lung or frozen PBMC underwent sequencing without sorting. The entry originates in a study of spatial heterogeneity in lung cancer. TCRdb called the 5' RACE reads again in MiXCR, with one record for every CDR3 protein. Among around 63,000 distinct CDR3 sequences listed, approximately 6% were seen once. Per germline, CDR1 SGHRS and CDR2 YFSETQ. V gave up 3 bases and J gave up 0 bases, with 10 bases separating them. The CDR3 is 15 residues long. General study findings and limits: Among blood samples, ubiquitous expanded tumor TCRs appeared more at resection than at follow-up.

This receptor was identified in a female donor with early-stage non-small cell lung cancer. The rearrangement links TRBV5-1 to TRBJ1-5; a weak D match, TRBD1 (5 bases). Sequencing used PBMCs, obtained at surgery. Here the CDR3 DNA reads TGCGCCAGCAGCTCGGACGGACATAGCAATCAGCCCCAGCATTTT. Translated, it gives CASSSDGHSNQPQHF.